The source of this TCR beta chain is a study of identical twins. Study outcomes and limitations: There was more out-of-frame TCR alpha sharing in monozygotic twins than models estimated.

In regard to this clonotype: The antigen remains undetermined.

With 8 bases clipped from V and 4 bases from J, the junction kept 12 bases outside the gene matches. From germline, CDR1 is SGHDT and CDR2 YYEEEE. CDR3 length: 15 amino acids. From the 5' RACE reads, TCRdb called clonotypes with MiXCR, one entry per CDR3 protein. Of around 470,000 distinct CDR3 sequences detected, 12% to 15% appear once; the ten largest clones hold more than 0.5%. The sample was also reused in another study, on yellow fever vaccine responses in identical twins.

The sample comprised CD4+ T cells sorted from blood. The receptor comes from a woman aged 18 to 35 in good health. The rearrangement uses TRBV5-6 and TRBJ2-3, with 8 bases identical to TRBD1. The CDR3 region is CARGPGDRTPDTQYF. The CDR3 region has the DNA TGTGCCAGGGGCCCCGGGGACAGGACCCCAGATACGCAGTATTTT.